These 9 T cell receptor beta chains came from one sample sequenced in a study of shared clonotypes between healthy human individuals. Clones were read by immunoSEQ multiplex PCR, and TCRdb kept only the in-frame ones, dropping some. The data contain about 590,000 clones, nearly 97% of them seen just once; the ten biggest clones take up over 0.09%. Positively selected for CCR7, the CD45RO-negative cells used as naive CD8 cells excluded terminally differentiated effector memory CD45RA+ cells. Sequenced sample: naive CD8+ T cells sorted from blood. These receptors were taken from a woman in her thirties in good health.

The chain carries TRBV2 and TRBJ2-4; 9 positions match TRBD1. J gave up 4 bases and V 5 bases, and 3 bases lay outside the gene matches. The CDR3 is 14 residues long. CDR1 is SNHLY, CDR2 FYNNEI, per germline. The CDR3 coding sequence is TGTGCCAGCAGTCCGGGACAGGGAAAAAACATTCAGTACTTC. Its protein is CASSPGQGKNIQYF.

The V call is TRBV5-1, the J call TRBJ1-1; D is ambiguous. V was trimmed by 0 bases and J by 1 base, leaving 19 bases between them. Germline CDR1 SGHRS, CDR2 YFSETQ. This CDR3 has 18 residues. CDR3 in DNA: TGCGCCAGCAGCTTGGGACGGTCCCTCGACTTATGGAACACTGAAGCTTTCTTT. It encodes CASSLGRSLDLWNTEAFF.

The chain recombines TRBV27 with TRBJ2-1; D is possibly TRBD1 or TRBD2 (5 bases each). With 7 bases removed from V and 8 bases from J, the gap between germline ends came to 21 bases. Germline V gene sequence: CDR1 MNHEY, CDR2 SMNVEV (reference sequence). This CDR3 has 15 amino acids. The CDR3 region is CASNPVEGIGDEQFF. The DNA of the CDR3 is TGTGCCAGCAACCCCGTTGAGGGGATAGGGGATGAGCAGTTCTTC.

The chain uses TRBV27 and TRBJ2-7; 10 positions match TRBD2. This CDR3 has 15 residues. The germline gives CDR1 MNHEY, CDR2 SMNVEV (reference sequence). Trimming at V came to 7 bases and at J to 2 bases, leaving 8 bases not matched to a gene. The CDR3 spells CASILAGVSAYEQYF. The CDR3 DNA sequence: TGTGCCAGCATTCTAGCGGGAGTTTCCGCCTACGAGCAGTACTTC.

The gene calls are TRBV28 and TRBJ2-7; TRBD2 is a possible D gene (5 bases). The germline V and J ends were trimmed by 6 bases and 1 base, with 7 bases remaining between them. The CDR3 spans 12 residues. CDR1 is MDHEN and CDR2 is SYDVKM in the germline V gene. As DNA, the CDR3 is TGTGCCAGCAGAGAGGGTTCCTACGAGCAGTACTTC. It yields the protein CASREGSYEQYF.

A word on this clone: An end of the junction differs from the germline gene, which may be a read error. This sequence joins TRBV5-1 and TRBJ1-5; 7 nucleotides match TRBD1. Germline CDR1 SGHRS, CDR2 YFSETQ. CDR3 length: 15 residues. This CDR3 is CASVTGERSNQSQHF. CDR3 sequence (DNA): TGCGCCAGCGTAACAGGGGAGCGGAGCAATCAGTCCCAGCATTTT.

J is TRBJ1-3 and V is TRBV5-6; tentative D call: TRBD1 (6 bases). V lost 0 bases and J 0 bases, leaving 10 bases between the germline ends. The CDR3 is 16 amino acids. Germline V gene data show CDR1 as SGHDT and CDR2 as YYEEEE. CDR3 loop: CASSLAQGLSGNTIYF. CDR3 in DNA: TGTGCCAGCAGCTTGGCCCAGGGGCTCTCTGGAAACACCATATATTTT.

The chain carries TRBV27 and TRBJ1-5; no clear D gene. Trimming left V 6 bases short and J 0 bases short, with 9 bases between. The CDR3 has 14 residues. Looked up from germline, CDR1 is MNHEY and CDR2 is SMNVEV (reference sequence). The CDR3 nucleotides are TGTGCCAGCAGAAAGACGGGTAGCAATCAGCCCCAGCATTTT. Protein product: CASRKTGSNQPQHF.

This rearrangement joins TRBV19 to TRBJ2-7, with D possibly called TRBD1 or TRBD2 (5 bases each). V lost 3 bases and J 6 bases, leaving 15 bases between the germline ends. The CDR3 has 14 residues. Germline-derived CDR1 and CDR2 are LNHDA and SQIVND (reference sequence). CDR3 DNA sequence: TGTGCCAGTAGTATCGGGCCAGGGAGTAGCGAGCAGTACTTC. This sequence encodes CASSIGPGSSEQYF.